In its sample, the clone carrying this T cell receptor beta chain was seen many times. Its antigen is undetermined. The data derive from a study of neurological immune-mediated disorders. Findings and caveats of the study: Phylogenetically, 18 of 34 multiple sclerosis patients' repertoires fell into one related-CDR3 cluster, a possible signature.

TCRdb redid the calling of the 5' RACE reads with MiXCR, one entry per CDR3 protein. The sample shows 55,000 to 75,000 distinct CDR3 sequences, around 2.3% of them seen only once. CDR3 length: 13 residues. CDR1 SGHVS and CDR2 FNYEAQ come from the germline V gene. Trimming took 5 bases from V and 4 from J, leaving 9 bases between them. The clonotype was recovered from a man aged 45-65 years with multiple sclerosis. Sequencing was done on a sample of PBMCs. This chain uses TRBV7-6 with TRBJ1-3; D is uncertain. CDR3 coding DNA: TGTGCCAGCAGCGGGGAATACGGAAACACCATATATTTT. Its protein product is CASSGEYGNTIYF.